This T cell receptor (beta chain) was sequenced during a study of blood T cell repertoires in COVID-19. Turning to the study itself: Acute and convalescent COVID-19 specimens originated in the United States, Italy and Spain. T cells, B-cell-depleted T cells, or PBMCs supplied cDNA or gDNA.

The authors' processing: From reference gene primer amplification, estimates of nucleated cell counts were derived. Measured with immunoSEQ multiplex PCR; TCRdb has only the in-frame clones, and not every one. V, J and clone size are taken as reported in that table, and D and trimming were inferred from the DNA itself. The sample includes roughly 200,000 clones, 78% of them seen just once. The CDR3 loop spans 16 amino acids. J lost 3 bases, V lost 3 bases, and 8 bases had no gene match. Germline V lookup: CDR1 SGHVS, CDR2 FQNEAQ. This chain links TRBV7-8 with TRBJ1-1; TRBD1 aligns across 9 bases. The TCR originated in an elderly woman with active or convalescent COVID-19. Sequences were obtained from peripheral blood. The CDR3 loop reads CASSLYGTGSDTEAFF. CDR3 coding DNA: TGTGCCAGCAGCTTGTACGGGACAGGGTCGGACACTGAAGCTTTCTTT.